The TCR beta chain under discussion was sequenced for a study of cytomegalovirus exposure and HLA in healthy donors. Across the whole study: Prior work identified 100 million to 130 million unique TCR beta sequences in 150 million to 200 million T cells. Study-level findings and limits: A cluster of highly shared sequence variants was likely a sequencing artifact. Accurate prediction of most subjects' HLA-A and HLA-B alleles from TCR beta sequences was reported.

Donors had nominal health at sampling but likely had unrecorded immune exposures. Of note for this clone: Its antigen remains unknown.

CDR1 is SGHRS, CDR2 YFSETQ, per germline. CDR3 length equals 17 residues. V lost 0 bases and J 5 bases, leaving 18 bases between the germline ends. Amplification used 60 Vbeta primers and 13 Jbeta primers. Sequencing was performed with immunoSEQ multiplex PCR; in TCRdb, only in-frame clones are kept and a portion is missing. The data hold around 190,000 clones, with roughly 83% observed a single time. The sequencing sample was made of PBMCs. The clonotype originates from a woman in her fifties or sixties in good health and CMV-seronegative. The chain carries TRBV5-1 and TRBJ2-1; D is possibly TRBD2 (6 bases). CDR3 amino acids: CASSLAFRLGTNNEQFF. The CDR3 coding sequence is TGCGCCAGCAGCTTGGCTTTCCGACTAGGGACGAACAATGAGCAGTTCTTC. The whole variable domain, remainder taken from reference TRBV5-1 and TRBJ2-1, is KAGVTQTPRYLIKTRGQQVTLSCSPISGHRSVSWYQQTPGQGLQFLFEYFSETQRNKGNFPGRFSGRQFSNSRSEMNVSTLELGDSALYLCASSLAFRLGTNNEQFFGPGTRLTVL.